The present T cell receptor beta chain was sequenced within a study of cytomegalovirus exposure and HLA in healthy donors. Overall study results and limits: As a later analysis revealed, most CMV-associated TCR beta chains appeared HLA-restricted.

CDR1 GTSNPN and CDR2 SVGIG come from the germline V gene (reference sequence). V dropped 3 bases and J dropped 6; count of bases not matched to a gene: 21. This CDR3 is 18 amino acids long. Turning to this clone: Its antigen is as yet unknown.

The study sampled nominally healthy donors, though unrecorded immune exposures were likely. Researchers ran the PCR with 60 Vbeta and 13 Jbeta primers. Clones were sequenced by immunoSEQ multiplex PCR, and TCRdb holds only the in-frame ones, with some missing. Altogether some 70,000 clones are present, around 64% being singletons, with the ten largest covering roughly 3%. The sequenced sample consisted of PBMCs. This sequence originates from a woman in her fifties or sixties in good health and CMV-seronegative. The chain employs TRBV30 and TRBJ2-3; TRBD2 matches at 7 bases. The CDR3 is CAWSHGSGVGGPWDTQYF. The CDR3 coding sequence is TGTGCCTGGAGCCACGGGTCTGGGGTGGGAGGGCCATGGGATACGCAGTATTTT.